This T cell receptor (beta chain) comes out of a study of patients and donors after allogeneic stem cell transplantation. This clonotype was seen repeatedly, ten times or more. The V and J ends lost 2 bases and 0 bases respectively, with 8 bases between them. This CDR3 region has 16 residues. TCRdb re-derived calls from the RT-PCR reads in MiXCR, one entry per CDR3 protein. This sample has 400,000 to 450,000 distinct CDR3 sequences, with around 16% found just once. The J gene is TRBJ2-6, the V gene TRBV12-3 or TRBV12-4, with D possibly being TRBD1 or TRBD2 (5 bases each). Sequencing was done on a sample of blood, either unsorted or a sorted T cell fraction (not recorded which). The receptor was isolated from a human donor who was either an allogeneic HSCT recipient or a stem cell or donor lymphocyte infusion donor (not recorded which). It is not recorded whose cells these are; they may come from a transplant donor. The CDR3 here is CASSLPGSSGANVLTF. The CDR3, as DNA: TGTGCCAGCAGTTTACCAGGGAGCTCTGGGGCCAACGTCCTGACTTTC.